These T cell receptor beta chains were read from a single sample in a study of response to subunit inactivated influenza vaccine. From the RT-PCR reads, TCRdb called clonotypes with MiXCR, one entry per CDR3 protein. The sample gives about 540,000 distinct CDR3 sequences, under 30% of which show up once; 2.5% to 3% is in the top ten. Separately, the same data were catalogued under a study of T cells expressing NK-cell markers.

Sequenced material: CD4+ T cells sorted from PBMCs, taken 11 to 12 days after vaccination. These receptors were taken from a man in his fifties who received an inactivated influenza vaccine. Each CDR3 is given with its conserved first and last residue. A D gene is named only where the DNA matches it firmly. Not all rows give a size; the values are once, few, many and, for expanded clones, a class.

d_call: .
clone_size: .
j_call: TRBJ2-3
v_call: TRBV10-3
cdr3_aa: CAISIGVGDTQYF
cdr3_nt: TGTGCCATCAGTATTGGCGTGGGAGATACGCAGTATTTT

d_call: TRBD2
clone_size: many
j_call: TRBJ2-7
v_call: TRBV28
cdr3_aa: CASGRSGSGSYEQYF
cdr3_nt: TGTGCCAGCGGACGTAGCGGGAGCGGGTCCTACGAGCAGTACTTC

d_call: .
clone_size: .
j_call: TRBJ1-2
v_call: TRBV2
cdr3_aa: CASRAGSLSNYGYTF
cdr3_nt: TGTGCCAGCAGGGCCGGGAGCCTCTCTAACTATGGCTACACCTTC

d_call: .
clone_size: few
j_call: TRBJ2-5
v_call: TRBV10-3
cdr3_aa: CAISESSGSAETQYF
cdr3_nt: TGTGCCATCAGTGAGTCCTCGGGGAGCGCCGAGACCCAGTACTTC

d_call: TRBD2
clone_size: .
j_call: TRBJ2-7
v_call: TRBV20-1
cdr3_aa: CSARVLAGAYEQYF
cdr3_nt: TGCAGTGCTAGAGTACTAGCGGGAGCCTACGAGCAGTACTTC

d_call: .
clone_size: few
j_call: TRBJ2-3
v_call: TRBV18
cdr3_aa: CASSPKQGTDTQYF
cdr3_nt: TGTGCCAGCTCACCAAAACAGGGCACAGATACGCAGTATTTT

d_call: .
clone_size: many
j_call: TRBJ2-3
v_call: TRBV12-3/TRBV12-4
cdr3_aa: CASSTQSSSDTQYF
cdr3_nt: TGTGCCAGCAGTACCCAGAGCTCCTCAGATACGCAGTATTTT

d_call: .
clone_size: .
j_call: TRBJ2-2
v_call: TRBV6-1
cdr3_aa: CASTIRTGRGTGELFF
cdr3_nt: TGTGCCAGCACAATACGGACGGGCCGGGGCACCGGGGAGCTGTTTTTT

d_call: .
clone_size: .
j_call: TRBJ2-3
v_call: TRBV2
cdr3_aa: CASRENTDTQYF
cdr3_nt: TGTGCCAGCCGGGAGAACACAGATACGCAGTATTTT

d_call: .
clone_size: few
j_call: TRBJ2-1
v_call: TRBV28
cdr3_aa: CASSFSEGYNEQFF
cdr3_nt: TGTGCCAGCAGTTTTTCGGAAGGATACAATGAGCAGTTCTTC